These 30 T cell receptor beta chains were sequenced from one sample in a study of naive and memory T cell subsets. These receptors' antigens are unknown. Study conclusions and caveats: Possibly reflecting memory cells re-expressing CD45RA, a few larger clonotypes occurred in naive repertoires, especially CD8.

An equimolar mix of two oligonucleotides served as the beta constant-region primer for TRBC1 and TRBC2. Four rounds of PCR amplified the ligated cDNA using nested alpha and beta constant-region primers plus SP2. TCRdb called the UMI-ligation and nested PCR reads again in MiXCR, with one record for every CDR3 protein. The sample carries about 150,000 distinct CDR3 sequences, roughly 22% recorded once. Material: naive CD4+ T cells from blood. The receptor source for this set is a human donor in good health.

The rearrangement uses TRBV6-5 and TRBJ1-5; TRBD1 matches 10 bases. V lost 6 bases and J lost 6; bases outside the gene matches: 8. CDR3 length: 15 residues. The V gene's germline CDR1 is MNHEY and CDR2 SVGAGI. CDR3 DNA: TGTGCCAGCAGCCAAGACAGGGGGCTGGGTCAGCCCCAGCATTTT. Its protein is CASSQDRGLGQPQHF.

Only a few counts were recorded for this clonotype. The chain links TRBV20-1 to TRBJ2-3, with 10 nucleotides matching TRBD2. The CDR3 is 14 residues long. Germline values: CDR1 DFQATT, CDR2 SNEGSKA (reference sequence). The V and J ends lost 3 bases and 6 bases, in that order; junction bases with no gene match: 6. In DNA, the CDR3 is TGCAGTGCTAGCTTAGCGGGAGGCGTTGATACGCAGTATTTT. Its protein is CSASLAGGVDTQYF.

The chain combines TRBV6-2 or TRBV6-3 with TRBJ1-5; perhaps TRBD1 as D (5 bases). This CDR3 comprises 14 residues. Germline values: CDR1 MNHEY, CDR2 SVGEGT. The germline V and J ends were trimmed by 2 bases and 7 bases, with 12 bases remaining between them. The CDR3 coding sequence is TGTGCCAGCAGTTACGGCGTAGGGGTGCAGCCCCAGCATTTT. Translated, it gives CASSYGVGVQPQHF.

The sample holds a few counts of this clonotype. V and J are TRBV3-1 and TRBJ2-1, with 9 nucleotides matching TRBD2. CDR3 length: 15 residues. V shed 4 bases and J 7 bases; nucleotides not matched to a gene: 8. Germline CDR1 LGHDT, CDR2 YNNKEL (reference sequence). The CDR3 protein is CASSPGISGRNEQFF. The CDR3 coding sequence is TGTGCCAGCAGCCCCGGGATTAGCGGGAGAAATGAGCAGTTCTTC.

This clonotype was seen a few times. This sequence joins TRBV11-2 and TRBJ1-1; D may be TRBD1 (6 bases). Trimming left V 6 bases short and J 2 bases short, with 13 bases between. The CDR3 sequence is 14 residues long. Germline V gene lookup returns CDR1 SGHAT and CDR2 FQNNGV. In DNA form, the CDR3 reads TGTGCCAGCAGAACACAGGGCCGCAACACTGAAGCTTTCTTT. This codes for CASRTQGRNTEAFF.

The chain joins TRBV5-5 to TRBJ1-1; 7 nucleotides line up with TRBD1. From germline, CDR1 is SGHKS and CDR2 YYEKEE (reference sequence). V trimming: 5 bases; J trimming: 5 bases; junction bases outside the gene matches: 3. This CDR3 has 12 amino acids. CDR3 amino acids: CASRQGDTEAFF. As DNA, the CDR3 is TGTGCCAGCAGGCAGGGGGATACTGAAGCTTTCTTT.

The chain carries TRBV7-9 and TRBJ2-1, with a weak D call TRBD2 (5 bases). With the DNA end fitting TRBJ2-7 better, the J assignment may be wrong. CDR1 SEHNR and CDR2 FQNEAQ come from the germline V gene (reference sequence). The CDR3 length is 13 residues. The CDR3 DNA reads TGTGCCAGCAGCCCTAGCTCCTACAATGAGCAGTACTTC. It yields the protein CASSPSSYNEQYF.

V is TRBV28 and J is TRBJ2-7; tentative D call: TRBD1 (7 bases). The CDR3 length is 17 residues. Germline CDR1 reads MDHEN; CDR2 reads SYDVKM. Trimming removed 5 bases at V and 2 bases at J, with 22 bases between. The CDR3 nucleotides read TGTGCCAGCAGTCCTCCAGGGATCGCAGGGGGGACCTACGAGCAGTACTTC. Its protein is CASSPPGIAGGTYEQYF.

This clonotype was recorded once. The rearrangement joins TRBV24-1 to TRBJ1-4; D perhaps matches TRBD1 (5 bases). The germline V gene encodes CDR1 KGHDR and CDR2 SFDVKD. The V gene lost 9 bases and the J gene lost 4 bases, with 11 bases spanning the gap. This CDR3 has 13 residues. The CDR3 coding sequence is TGTGCCACCGCAGGGCATATTAATGAAAAACTGTTTTTT. Its protein is CATAGHINEKLFF.

This clonotype was seen at least ten times. The rearrangement uses TRBV20-1 and TRBJ2-6; no firm D call. Trimming took off 0 bases at V and 1 base at J, with 13 bases between the two ends. The CDR3 sequence is 17 residues long. Germline loops: CDR1 DFQATT, CDR2 SNEGSKA (reference sequence). The CDR3 spells CSARDHRVVSGANVLTF. Written as DNA, the CDR3 is TGCAGTGCTAGAGATCACCGGGTTGTATCTGGGGCCAACGTCCTGACTTTC.

The J gene is TRBJ2-6, the V gene TRBV15; no firm D call. CDR3 length: 16 amino acids. CDR1 LNHNV and CDR2 YYDKDF come from the germline V gene (reference sequence). V lost 3 bases and J 1 base, leaving 10 bases between the germline ends. The CDR3 is CATSSWSTSGANVLTF. CDR3 nucleotides: TGTGCCACCAGCAGTTGGTCGACGTCTGGGGCCAACGTCCTGACTTTC.

The V call is TRBV10-3, the J call TRBJ2-1; D remains ambiguous. Germline V gene sequence: CDR1 ENHRY, CDR2 SYGVKD. Trimming took off 8 bases at V and 8 bases at J, with 16 bases between the two ends. This CDR3 has 13 amino acids. The CDR3 loop reads CAIAPRSEDEQFF. DNA for the CDR3: TGTGCCATCGCACCAAGAAGCGAGGATGAGCAGTTCTTC.

This clonotype has more than one count but fewer than ten. The chain couples TRBV30 to TRBJ2-1, with 8 bases identical to TRBD2. This CDR3 spans 16 amino acids. The V segment lost 3 bases and the J segment 1 base; nucleotides outside the gene matches: 8. Germline V gene data show CDR1 as GTSNPN and CDR2 as SVGIG (reference sequence). The CDR3 loop reads CAWRKTREGSYNEQFF. The CDR3 DNA sequence: TGTGCCTGGAGAAAGACTCGGGAGGGTTCCTACAATGAGCAGTTCTTC. Full variable domain (missing parts from reference TRBV30 and TRBJ2-1): SQTIHQWPATLVQPVGSPLSLECTVEGTSNPNLYWYRQAAGRGLQLLFYSVGIGQISSEVPQNLSASRPQDRQFILSSKKLLLSDSGFYLCAWRKTREGSYNEQFFGPGTRLTVL.

This clonotype was picked up a small number of times. This chain uses TRBV11-1 with TRBJ2-4; D unclear. Germline lookup yields CDR1 SGHAT and CDR2 FQDESV (reference sequence). Trimming took off 0 bases at V and 1 base at J, with 7 bases between the two ends. This CDR3 region has 15 residues. The CDR3 nucleotides are TGTGCCAGCAGCTTAGCGGCCCACGCCAAAAACATTCAGTACTTC. This codes for CASSLAAHAKNIQYF.

This rearrangement joins TRBV10-3 to TRBJ2-5; 9 positions agree with TRBD2. The junction had 9 bases not matched to a gene; V was cut back by 3 bases and J by 4 bases. The CDR3 is made up of 16 amino acids. Germline CDR1 and CDR2: ENHRY and SYGVKD. The CDR3 loop is CAISDLAAGGPETQYF. The CDR3 DNA reads TGTGCCATCAGTGACCTCGCCGCGGGAGGGCCAGAGACCCAGTACTTC.

The chain employs TRBV19 and TRBJ1-1, with D perhaps matching TRBD1 (5 bases). Germline assignment: CDR1 LNHDA and CDR2 SQIVND (reference sequence). This CDR3 has 14 amino acids. V dropped 4 bases and J dropped 7 bases, with 16 bases sitting between them. CDR3 sequence: CASSTTIRAVEAFF. CDR3 nucleotides: TGTGCCAGTAGTACGACAATCAGGGCGGTTGAAGCTTTCTTT.

This clonotype was seen only a few times. The gene calls are TRBV6-2 or TRBV6-3 and TRBJ2-7; tentatively, D is TRBD2 (6 bases). Germline CDR1 MNHEY, CDR2 SVGEGT. Trimming cost V 4 bases and J 4 bases, with 23 bases left between them. The CDR3 totals 17 residues. Written as DNA, the CDR3 is TGTGCCAGCAGTTCGCAGGGACTGCAAGAGTCCAGGTACGAGCAGTACTTC. It is translated as CASSSQGLQESRYEQYF.

The chain employs TRBV6-6 and TRBJ2-1, with 7 nucleotides matching TRBD1. The CDR3 sequence is 15 residues long. The germline V gene encodes CDR1 MNHNY and CDR2 SVGAGI (reference sequence). With V trimmed by 4 bases and J by 4 bases, 7 bases remained unmatched. This chain's CDR3 is CASSSAGTAYNEQFF. The DNA of the CDR3 is TGTGCCAGCAGTTCAGCCGGGACAGCTTACAATGAGCAGTTCTTC.

J is TRBJ2-2 and V is TRBV29-1; 7 bases align to TRBD2. The CDR3 spans 14 residues. V was pared by 7 bases and J by 2 bases, with 7 bases of the junction left unmatched. CDR1 and CDR2 from the germline V gene are SQVTM and ANQGSEA. CDR3 DNA: TGCAGCGCCGGCCGGGGGGTAAACACCGGGGAGCTGTTTTTT. It encodes CSAGRGVNTGELFF.

This clonotype has just a few counts. For the CDR3, the DNA is TGTGCCAGCAGCTTAGAGGCGGGAGCGGGCGAGACCCAGTACTTC. Translated: CASSLEAGAGETQYF. V and J are TRBV7-9 and TRBJ2-5, with TRBD2 matching 7 bases. V shed 1 base, J shed 5 bases, and the junction held 7 bases outside the gene matches. The CDR3 totals 15 residues. The V gene's germline CDR1 is SEHNR and CDR2 FQNEAQ (reference sequence).

The chain combines TRBV4-1 with TRBJ2-7, with 13 bases fitting TRBD2. The CDR3 totals 15 residues. Germline loops: CDR1 MGHRA, CDR2 YSYEKL. J gave up 10 bases and V 4 bases, and 10 bases lay outside the gene matches. The CDR3 DNA sequence: TGCGCCAGCAGCCTCACCCCTGGACTAGCGGGAGAACAGTACTTC. Translating it yields CASSLTPGLAGEQYF.

There are a few counts of this clonotype. The chain employs TRBV28 and TRBJ2-3, with D unclear. V lost 2 bases and J lost 0, with 12 bases in between. CDR3 length: 16 residues. Germline V gene lookup returns CDR1 MDHEN and CDR2 SYDVKM. DNA of the CDR3: TGTGCCAGCAGTTTAAGGCCTTTTACTAGCACAGATACGCAGTATTTT. It encodes CASSLRPFTSTDTQYF. Full variable domain (remainder filled in from reference TRBV28 and TRBJ2-3): DVKVTQSSRYLVKRTGEKVFLECVQDMDHENMFWYRQDPGLGLRLIYFSYDVKMKEKGDIPEGYSVSREKKERFSLILESASTNQTSMYLCASSLRPFTSTDTQYFGPGTRLTVL.

This clonotype has only a few counts. The chain uses TRBV12-3 or TRBV12-4 and TRBJ1-5; the match to TRBD1 covers 8 bases. The J segment lost 2 bases and the V segment lost 1 base, leaving 7 bases of the junction unmatched. The CDR3 is 17 amino acids. This CDR3 is CASSLETGATGNQPQHF. In DNA form, the CDR3 reads TGTGCCAGCAGTTTAGAGACAGGGGCGACAGGCAATCAGCCCCAGCATTTT.

V usage is TRBV7-2 and J usage is TRBJ1-4; D call uncertain. This CDR3 is built from 16 residues. Trimming shortened V by 3 bases and J by 5 bases, and 16 bases separated the two germline ends. Germline V gene sequence: CDR1 SGHTA, CDR2 FQGNSA. CDR3 loop: CASSFSVTVRNEKLFF. The CDR3 DNA reads as TGTGCCAGCAGCTTCTCCGTCACGGTCAGAAATGAAAAACTGTTTTTT.

V usage is TRBV7-2 and J usage is TRBJ2-4, with D uncertain. CDR1 is SGHTA and CDR2 is FQGNSA in the germline V gene. The CDR3 runs to 13 residues. V lost 2 bases and J 3 bases, leaving 5 bases between the germline ends. The CDR3 loop reads CASSLIFKNIQYF. The CDR3 region has the DNA TGTGCCAGCAGCTTAATTTTCAAAAACATTCAGTACTTC.

This clonotype was seen repeatedly, ten times or more. This rearrangement joins TRBV19 to TRBJ2-7; D is perhaps TRBD2 (5 bases). Trimming removed 11 bases at V and 4 bases at J, with 18 bases between. There are 13 residues in the CDR3. Germline CDR1 and CDR2: LNHDA and SQIVND (reference sequence). The CDR3 nucleotides are TGTGCCGCGGGTGCTACCCCAGGTTACGAGCAGTACTTC. It specifies CAAGATPGYEQYF.

The chain uses TRBV7-2 and TRBJ2-5; 7 bases match TRBD1. CDR3 size: 15 residues. The germline CDR1 and CDR2 sequences are SGHTA and FQGNSA. V trimming: 3 bases; J trimming: 4 bases; junction bases outside the gene matches: 8. The CDR3, as DNA: TGTGCCAGCAGCTTCACCCCCGACAGGGCAGAGACCCAGTACTTC. It is translated as CASSFTPDRAETQYF.

This clonotype has only a few counts. The rearrangement joins TRBV6-5 to TRBJ2-1; possible D gene TRBD1, 6 bases. V was shortened by 7 bases and J by 8 bases, with 24 bases between the two germline ends. Germline loops: CDR1 MNHEY, CDR2 SVGAGI. The CDR3 has 16 amino acids. The CDR3 loop is CASNPWRLEGGHEQFF. CDR3 sequence (DNA): TGTGCCAGCAATCCCTGGAGGCTCGAAGGGGGTCATGAGCAGTTCTTC.

This clonotype was observed a few times. This chain connects TRBV18 to TRBJ1-4; D is uncertain. CDR1 KGHSH and CDR2 LQKENI come from the germline V gene. Between the trimmed V and J ends, which lost 3 bases and 1 base, there was a span of 6 bases. The CDR3 consists of 14 residues. The CDR3 region has the DNA TGTGCCAGCTCACCCGAAGGAACTAATGAAAAACTGTTTTTT. This codes for CASSPEGTNEKLFF.

CDR3 in DNA: TGCAGTGCTGAGGAGGGACAGAGCGATGAAAAACTGTTTTTT. It yields the protein CSAEEGQSDEKLFF. The rearrangement links TRBV20-1 to TRBJ1-4; 7 bases line up with TRBD1. V was pared by 5 bases and J by 6 bases, with 9 bases of the junction left unmatched. This CDR3 is built from 14 residues. CDR1 is DFQATT and CDR2 is SNEGSKA in the germline V gene (reference sequence).